The present TCR beta chain was sequenced within a study of T-cell memory formation after mild COVID-19. Study as a whole: TCR clustering was largely donor specific.

V lost 5 bases and J lost 4, with 14 bases in between. Germline CDR1 is SGHAT and CDR2 is FQDESV (reference sequence). This CDR3 spans 14 amino acids. Employing constant-segment primers, 5'RACE generated TCR alpha and TCR beta cDNA libraries bearing sample barcodes and UMIs. MiXCR, run by TCRdb on the 5' RACE reads, gives a single entry per CDR3 protein. The repertoire holds roughly 48,000 distinct CDR3 sequences, with 27% as singletons. Turning to this clonotype: Its matching antigen is unknown.

Study results and limitations: Contracting CD4+ clones lay largely in CM and EM, with CD8+ ones residing in EMRA. The second-wave clones peaking on day 37 were not confirmed as SARS-CoV-2-specific.

The chain recombines TRBV11-1 with TRBJ1-1; D possibly corresponds to TRBD1 (5 bases). This TCR came from a man between 18 and 35 years old who had mild COVID-19 (a few samples of this study predate the infection). Cell type and time point are not known. Source material: PBMCs or a T cell subset sorted from them (not recorded which). CDR3 protein: CASSPRGGPTEAFF. The CDR3 DNA is TGTGCCAGCAGCCCTCGCGGGGGTCCCACTGAAGCTTTCTTT.